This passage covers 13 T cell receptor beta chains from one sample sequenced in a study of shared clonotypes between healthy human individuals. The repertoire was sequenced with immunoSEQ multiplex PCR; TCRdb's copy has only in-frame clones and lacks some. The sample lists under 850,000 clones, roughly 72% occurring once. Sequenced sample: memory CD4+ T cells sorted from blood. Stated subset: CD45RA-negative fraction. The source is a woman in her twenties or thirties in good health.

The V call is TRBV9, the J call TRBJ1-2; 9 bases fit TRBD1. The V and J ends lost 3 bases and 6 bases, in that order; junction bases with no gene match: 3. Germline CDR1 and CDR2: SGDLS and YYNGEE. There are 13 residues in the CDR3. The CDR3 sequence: CASSAQGADGYTF. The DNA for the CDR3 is TGTGCCAGCAGCGCACAGGGGGCTGATGGCTACACCTTC.

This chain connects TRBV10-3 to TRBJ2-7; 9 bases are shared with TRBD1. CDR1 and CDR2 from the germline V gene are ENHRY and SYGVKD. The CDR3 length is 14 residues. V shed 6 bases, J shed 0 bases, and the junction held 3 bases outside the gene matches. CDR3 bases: TGTGCCATCAGAAAGGGACAGGGCTCCTACGAGCAGTACTTC. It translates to CAIRKGQGSYEQYF.

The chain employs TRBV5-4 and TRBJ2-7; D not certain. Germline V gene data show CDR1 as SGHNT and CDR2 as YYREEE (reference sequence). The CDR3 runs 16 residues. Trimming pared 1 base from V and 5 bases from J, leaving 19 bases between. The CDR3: CASSLFPLEVLDEQYF. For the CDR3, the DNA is TGTGCCAGCAGCTTGTTTCCCTTGGAAGTTCTGGACGAGCAGTACTTC.

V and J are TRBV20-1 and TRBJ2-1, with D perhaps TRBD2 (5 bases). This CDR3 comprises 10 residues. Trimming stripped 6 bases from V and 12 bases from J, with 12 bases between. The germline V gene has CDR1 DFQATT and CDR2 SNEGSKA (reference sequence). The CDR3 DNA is TGCAGTGCGTTTTTCAGCGGGCAGTTCTTC. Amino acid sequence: CSAFFSGQFF.

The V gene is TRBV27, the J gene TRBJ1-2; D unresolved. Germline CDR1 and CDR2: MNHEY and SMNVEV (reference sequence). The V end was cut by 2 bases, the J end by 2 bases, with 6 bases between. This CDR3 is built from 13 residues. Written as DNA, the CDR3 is TGTGCCAGCAGTTTAACAGAGAACTATGGCTACACCTTC. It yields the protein CASSLTENYGYTF.

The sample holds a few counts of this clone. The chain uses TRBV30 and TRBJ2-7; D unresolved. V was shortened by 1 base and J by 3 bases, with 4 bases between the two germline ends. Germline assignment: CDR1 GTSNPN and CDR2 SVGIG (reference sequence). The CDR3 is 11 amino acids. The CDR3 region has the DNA TGTGCCTGGAGTGCGGACTACGAGCAGTACTTC. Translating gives CAWSADYEQYF.

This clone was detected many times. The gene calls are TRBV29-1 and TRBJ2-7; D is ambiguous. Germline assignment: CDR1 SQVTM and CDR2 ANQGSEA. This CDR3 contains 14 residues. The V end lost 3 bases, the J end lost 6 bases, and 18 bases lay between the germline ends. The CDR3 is CSVDAPHSPTEQYF. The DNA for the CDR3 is TGCAGCGTTGACGCTCCCCACAGCCCCACCGAGCAGTACTTC.

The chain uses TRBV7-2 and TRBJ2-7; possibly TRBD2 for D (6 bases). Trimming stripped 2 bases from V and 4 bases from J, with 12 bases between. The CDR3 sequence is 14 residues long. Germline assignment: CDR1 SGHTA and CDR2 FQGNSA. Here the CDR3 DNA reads TGTGCCAGCAGCTTACTAGCGCCAGGATACGAGCAGTACTTC. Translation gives CASSLLAPGYEQYF.

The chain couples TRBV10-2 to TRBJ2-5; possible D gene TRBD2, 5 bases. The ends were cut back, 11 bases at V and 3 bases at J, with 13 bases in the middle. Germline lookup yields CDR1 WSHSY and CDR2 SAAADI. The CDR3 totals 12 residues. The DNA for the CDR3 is TGCGCCTCTTCCGGGATAAAAGAGACCCAGTACTTC. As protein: CASSGIKETQYF.

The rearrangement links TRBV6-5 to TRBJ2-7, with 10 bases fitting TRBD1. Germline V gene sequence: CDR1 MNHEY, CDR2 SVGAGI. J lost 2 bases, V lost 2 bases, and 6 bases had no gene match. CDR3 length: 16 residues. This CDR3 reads CASSYLSGQGAYEQYF. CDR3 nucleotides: TGTGCCAGCAGTTACCTCTCCGGACAGGGGGCCTACGAGCAGTACTTC.

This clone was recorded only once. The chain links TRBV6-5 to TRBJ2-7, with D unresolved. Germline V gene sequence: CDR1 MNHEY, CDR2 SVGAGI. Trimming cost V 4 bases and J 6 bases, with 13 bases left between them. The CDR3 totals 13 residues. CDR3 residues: CASSSTIQPEQYF. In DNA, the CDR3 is TGTGCCAGCAGTTCGACGATCCAACCCGAGCAGTACTTC.

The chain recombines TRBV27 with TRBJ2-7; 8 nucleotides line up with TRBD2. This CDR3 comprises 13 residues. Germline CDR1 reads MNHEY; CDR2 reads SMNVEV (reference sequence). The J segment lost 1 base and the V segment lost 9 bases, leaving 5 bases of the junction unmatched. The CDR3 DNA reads TGTGCCAGTAAGCGGGGGACTTCCTACGAGCAGTACTTC. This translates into CASKRGTSYEQYF.

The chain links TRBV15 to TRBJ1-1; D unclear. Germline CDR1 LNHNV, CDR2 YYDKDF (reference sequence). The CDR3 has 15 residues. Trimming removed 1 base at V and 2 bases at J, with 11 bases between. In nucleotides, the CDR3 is TGTGCCACCAGCAGAGGCGGCACCCGAAACACTGAAGCTTTCTTT. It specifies CATSRGGTRNTEAFF.